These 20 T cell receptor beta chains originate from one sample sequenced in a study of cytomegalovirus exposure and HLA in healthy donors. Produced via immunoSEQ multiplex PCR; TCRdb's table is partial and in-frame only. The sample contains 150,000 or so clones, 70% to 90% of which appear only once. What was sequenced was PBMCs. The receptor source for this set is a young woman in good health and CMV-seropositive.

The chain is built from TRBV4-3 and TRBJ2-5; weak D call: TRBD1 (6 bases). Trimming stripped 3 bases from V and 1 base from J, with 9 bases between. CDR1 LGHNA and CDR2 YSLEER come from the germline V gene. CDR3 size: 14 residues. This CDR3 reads CASSHQQGQETQYF. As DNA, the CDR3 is TGCGCCAGCAGCCACCAACAGGGCCAAGAGACCCAGTACTTC.

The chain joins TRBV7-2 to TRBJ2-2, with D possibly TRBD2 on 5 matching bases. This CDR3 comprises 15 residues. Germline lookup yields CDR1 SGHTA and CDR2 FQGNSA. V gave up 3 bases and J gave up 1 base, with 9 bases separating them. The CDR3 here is CASSLGAWNTGELFF. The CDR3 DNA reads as TGTGCCAGCAGCTTGGGAGCCTGGAACACCGGGGAGCTGTTTTTT.

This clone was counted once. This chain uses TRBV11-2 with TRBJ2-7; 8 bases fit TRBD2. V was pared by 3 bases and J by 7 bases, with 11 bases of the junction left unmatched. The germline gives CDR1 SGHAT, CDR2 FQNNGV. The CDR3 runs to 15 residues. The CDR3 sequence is CASSFGGLGDWEQYF. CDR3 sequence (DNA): TGTGCCAGCAGCTTTGGGGGACTAGGGGATTGGGAGCAGTACTTC.

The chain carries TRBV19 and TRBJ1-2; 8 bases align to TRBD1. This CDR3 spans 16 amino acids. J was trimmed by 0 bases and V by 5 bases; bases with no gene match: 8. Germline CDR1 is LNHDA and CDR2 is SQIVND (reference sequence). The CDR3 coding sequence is TGTGCCAGTAGTTCAAACAGGGGGGGAGCTAACTATGGCTACACCTTC. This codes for CASSSNRGGANYGYTF.

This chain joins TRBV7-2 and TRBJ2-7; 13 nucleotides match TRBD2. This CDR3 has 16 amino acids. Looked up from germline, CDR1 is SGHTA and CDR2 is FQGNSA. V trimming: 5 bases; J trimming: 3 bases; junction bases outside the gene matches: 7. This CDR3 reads CASSEGLAGNGYEQYF. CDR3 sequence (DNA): TGTGCCAGCAGCGAGGGACTAGCGGGAAACGGCTACGAGCAGTACTTC.

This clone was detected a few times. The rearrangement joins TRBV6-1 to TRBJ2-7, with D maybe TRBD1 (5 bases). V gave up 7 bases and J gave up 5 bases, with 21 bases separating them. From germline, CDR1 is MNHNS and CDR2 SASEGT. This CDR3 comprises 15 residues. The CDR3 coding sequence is TGTGCCAGCAACGCAAGGACACTACAACAGAACGAGCAGTACTTC. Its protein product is CASNARTLQQNEQYF.

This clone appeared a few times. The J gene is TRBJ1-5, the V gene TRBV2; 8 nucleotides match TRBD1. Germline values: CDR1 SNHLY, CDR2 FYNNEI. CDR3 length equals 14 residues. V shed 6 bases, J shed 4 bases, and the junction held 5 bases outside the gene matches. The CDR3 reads CASRGTGGNQPQHF. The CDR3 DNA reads TGTGCCAGCAGAGGGACAGGAGGGAATCAGCCCCAGCATTTT.

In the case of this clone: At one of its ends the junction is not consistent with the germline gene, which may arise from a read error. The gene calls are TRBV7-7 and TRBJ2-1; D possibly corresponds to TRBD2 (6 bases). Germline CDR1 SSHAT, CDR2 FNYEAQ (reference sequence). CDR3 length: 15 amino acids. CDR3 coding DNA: TGTGCTAGCAGCCGTCTATCCGGGAGCATCAATGAGCAGTTCTTC. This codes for CASSRLSGSINEQFF.

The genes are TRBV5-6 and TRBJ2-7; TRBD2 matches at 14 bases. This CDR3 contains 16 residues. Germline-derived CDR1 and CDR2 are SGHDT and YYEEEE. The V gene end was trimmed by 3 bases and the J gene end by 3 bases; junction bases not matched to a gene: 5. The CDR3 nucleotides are TGTGCCAGCAGCTATAGGACTAGCGGGGGGTACTACGAGCAGTACTTC. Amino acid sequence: CASSYRTSGGYYEQYF.

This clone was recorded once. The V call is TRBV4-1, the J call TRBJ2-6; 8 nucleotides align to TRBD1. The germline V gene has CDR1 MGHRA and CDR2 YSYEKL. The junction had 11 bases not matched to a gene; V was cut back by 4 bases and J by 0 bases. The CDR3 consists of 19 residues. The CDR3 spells CASSRKGQGQFSGANVLTF. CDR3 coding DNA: TGCGCCAGCAGCCGAAAAGGACAGGGCCAATTCTCTGGGGCCAACGTCCTGACTTTC.

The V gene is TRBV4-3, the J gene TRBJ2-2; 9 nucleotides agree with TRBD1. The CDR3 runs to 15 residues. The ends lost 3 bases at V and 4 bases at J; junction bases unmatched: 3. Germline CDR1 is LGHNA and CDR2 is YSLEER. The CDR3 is CASSQGTGLTGELFF. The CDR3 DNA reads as TGCGCCAGCAGCCAGGGGACAGGGCTCACCGGGGAGCTGTTTTTT.

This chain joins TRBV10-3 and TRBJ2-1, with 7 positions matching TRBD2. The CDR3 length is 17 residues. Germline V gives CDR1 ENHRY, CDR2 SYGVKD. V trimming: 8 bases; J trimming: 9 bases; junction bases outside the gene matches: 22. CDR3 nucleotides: TGTGCCATCCGGGAGAGGGGAGGGAGAGGCTTCCGGGGTGAGCAGTTCTTC. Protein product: CAIRERGGRGFRGEQFF.

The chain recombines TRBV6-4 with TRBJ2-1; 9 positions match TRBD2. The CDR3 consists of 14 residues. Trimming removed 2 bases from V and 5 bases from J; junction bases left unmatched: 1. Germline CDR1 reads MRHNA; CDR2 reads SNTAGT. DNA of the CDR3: TGTGCCAGCAGTGACGCGGGAGGGCACAATGAGCAGTTCTTC. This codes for CASSDAGGHNEQFF.

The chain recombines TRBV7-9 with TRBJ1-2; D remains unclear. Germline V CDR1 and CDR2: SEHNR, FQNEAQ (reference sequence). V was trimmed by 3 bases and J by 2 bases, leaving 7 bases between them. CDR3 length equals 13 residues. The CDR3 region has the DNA TGTGCCAGCAGCTTTTCCGGGAACTATGGCTACACCTTC. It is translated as CASSFSGNYGYTF.

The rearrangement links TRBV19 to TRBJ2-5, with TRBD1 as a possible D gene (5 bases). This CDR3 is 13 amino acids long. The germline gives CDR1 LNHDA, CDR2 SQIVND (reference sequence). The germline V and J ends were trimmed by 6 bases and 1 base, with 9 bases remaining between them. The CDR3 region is CASSLTAQETQYF. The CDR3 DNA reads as TGTGCCAGTAGCTTGACAGCCCAAGAGACCCAGTACTTC.

The CDR3 coding sequence is TGTGCCAGCAGTGGGGGACAGGGAAGGGAGACCCAGTACTTC. Amino acids: CASSGGQGRETQYF. The chain carries TRBV6-5 and TRBJ2-5; the match to TRBD1 covers 9 bases. Germline values: CDR1 MNHEY, CDR2 SVGAGI. This CDR3 region has 14 residues. Trimming at V came to 5 bases and at J to 5 bases, leaving 6 bases not matched to a gene.

DNA for the CDR3: TGTGCCTGGCGTCGGAGTTTAGCGAGAGGTGCCTACGAGCAGTACTTC. This encodes CAWRRSLARGAYEQYF. The chain links TRBV30 to TRBJ2-7; D is perhaps TRBD2 (5 bases). Germline V CDR1 and CDR2: GTSNPN, SVGIG (reference sequence). V was trimmed by 5 bases and J by 2 bases, leaving 22 bases between them. The CDR3 is 16 residues long.

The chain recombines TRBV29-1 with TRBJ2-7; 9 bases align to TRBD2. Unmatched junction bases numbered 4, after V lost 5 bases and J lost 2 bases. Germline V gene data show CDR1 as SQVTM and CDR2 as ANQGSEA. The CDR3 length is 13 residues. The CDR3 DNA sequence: TGCAGCGTTTCGGGACTAGCAACCTACGAGCAGTACTTC. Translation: CSVSGLATYEQYF.

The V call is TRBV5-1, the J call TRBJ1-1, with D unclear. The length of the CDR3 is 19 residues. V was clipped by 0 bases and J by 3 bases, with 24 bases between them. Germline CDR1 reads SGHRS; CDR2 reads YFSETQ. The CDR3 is CASSLVGVVVHEVYTEAFF. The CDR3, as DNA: TGCGCCAGCAGCTTGGTAGGTGTCGTAGTCCACGAGGTATACACTGAAGCTTTCTTT.

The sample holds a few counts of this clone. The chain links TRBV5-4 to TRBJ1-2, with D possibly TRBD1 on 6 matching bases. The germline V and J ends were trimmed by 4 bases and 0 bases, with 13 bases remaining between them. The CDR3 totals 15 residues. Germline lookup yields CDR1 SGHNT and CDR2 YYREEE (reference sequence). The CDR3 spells CASSAQQGTNYGYTF. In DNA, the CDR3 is TGTGCCAGCAGCGCCCAACAGGGAACTAACTATGGCTACACCTTC.